The present TCR beta chain was sequenced within a study of T cells after yellow fever vaccination. General study results and limits: Abundant clonotypes from the bulk population could get into FACS-sorted repertoires as contaminants.

It was through 5'RACE template switching that TCR cDNA was made, with a universal primer site and UMIs added. Using its own MiXCR run on the 5' RACE reads, TCRdb lists one record per CDR3 protein. The sample yields about 300,000 distinct CDR3 sequences, 6.8% seen once. As regards this clonotype: What it binds is not known.

Germline CDR1 DFQATT, CDR2 SNEGSKA (reference sequence). The ends were cut back, 3 bases at V and 2 bases at J, with 7 bases in the middle. The CDR3 totals 12 residues. This TCR came from a man between 18 and 29 years old who received the YFV17D yellow fever vaccine. The rearrangement joins TRBV20-1 to TRBJ1-2; D is uncertain. The sample here was PBMCs, taken roughly 47 days after the first yellow fever vaccination. This chain's CDR3 is CSASSTNYGYTF. The CDR3 DNA is TGCAGTGCTAGCTCTACCAACTATGGCTACACCTTC.